A selection of T cell receptor beta chains follows, all from one sample in a study of T cells in Graves' hyperthyroidism and ophthalmopathy. One entry per CDR3 protein results from TCRdb running MiXCR on the multiplex PCR reads. The profile shows a few hundred thousand distinct CDR3 sequences, roughly 15% of them singletons. The sequencing input was blood. These receptors were taken from a woman between 40 and 55 years old with Graves' ophthalmopathy. CDR3s include the opening cysteine and the closing phenylalanine or tryptophan. D genes are given only for firm matches. Not all rows give a size; the values are once, few, many and, for expanded clones, a class.

cdr3_aa: CASSLDMETQYF
cdr3_nt: TGTGCCAGCAGCTTAGATATGGAGACCCAGTACTTC
j_call: TRBJ2-5
clone_size: many
v_call: TRBV11-2
d_call: .

cdr3_aa: CSAAVAGTYEQYF
cdr3_nt: TGCAGTGCAGCCGTAGCGGGAACCTACGAGCAGTACTTC
j_call: TRBJ2-7
clone_size: many
v_call: TRBV20-1
d_call: TRBD2

cdr3_aa: CASGTGFNEQYF
cdr3_nt: TGTGCCAGCGGGACAGGGTTCAACGAGCAGTACTTC
j_call: TRBJ2-7
clone_size: .
v_call: TRBV7-9
d_call: TRBD1

cdr3_aa: CASSLSSGGTEAFF
cdr3_nt: TGTGCCAGCAGCTTATCGTCGGGTGGGACTGAAGCTTTCTTT
j_call: TRBJ1-1
clone_size: .
v_call: TRBV7-3
d_call: .

cdr3_aa: CSVGPDTQYF
cdr3_nt: TGCAGCGTTGGTCCAGATACGCAGTATTTT
j_call: TRBJ2-3
clone_size: many
v_call: TRBV29-1
d_call: .

cdr3_aa: CASSLRPPGQGSYEQYF
cdr3_nt: TGCGCCAGCAGCTTAAGACCACCGGGACAGGGCTCCTACGAGCAGTACTTC
j_call: TRBJ2-7
clone_size: few
v_call: TRBV5-1
d_call: TRBD1

cdr3_aa: CASSQDYRGGLQETQYF
cdr3_nt: TGTGCCAGCAGCCAAGATTACAGGGGCGGGCTTCAAGAGACCCAGTACTTC
j_call: TRBJ2-5
clone_size: many
v_call: TRBV3-1
d_call: TRBD1

cdr3_aa: CASSIALGGSYNEQFF
cdr3_nt: TGTGCCAGCAGCATTGCCCTGGGAGGCTCCTACAATGAGCAGTTCTTC
j_call: TRBJ2-1
clone_size: few
v_call: TRBV11-2
d_call: .

cdr3_aa: CASSRGAAYQETQYF
cdr3_nt: TGTGCCAGCAGCAGAGGGGCAGCGTACCAAGAGACCCAGTACTTC
j_call: TRBJ2-5
clone_size: .
v_call: TRBV5-6
d_call: .

cdr3_aa: CASSFRQGQAFF
cdr3_nt: TGTGCCAGCAGCTTCCGACAGGGTCAAGCTTTCTTT
j_call: TRBJ1-1
clone_size: few
v_call: TRBV5-6
d_call: TRBD1

cdr3_aa: CSADDGIGPPLHF
cdr3_nt: TGCAGTGCTGACGACGGGATCGGGCCACCCCTCCACTTT
j_call: TRBJ1-6
clone_size: few
v_call: TRBV20-1
d_call: .

cdr3_aa: CASSFGARSNTGELFF
cdr3_nt: TGTGCCAGCAGCTTTGGGGCTAGATCGAACACCGGGGAGCTGTTTTTT
j_call: TRBJ2-2
clone_size: many
v_call: TRBV11-2
d_call: .

cdr3_aa: CASSVAPHSTDTQYF
cdr3_nt: TGTGCCAGCAGCGTAGCCCCTCATAGCACAGATACGCAGTATTTT
j_call: TRBJ2-3
clone_size: .
v_call: TRBV9
d_call: .

cdr3_aa: CASSFTGGNYNEQFF
cdr3_nt: TGTGCCAGCAGCTTCACGGGTGGTAACTACAATGAGCAGTTCTTC
j_call: TRBJ2-1
clone_size: many
v_call: TRBV11-2
d_call: .

cdr3_aa: CASAPGGAEEQYF
cdr3_nt: TGTGCCAGCGCACCGGGGGGAGCAGAAGAGCAGTACTTC
j_call: TRBJ2-7
clone_size: few
v_call: TRBV28
d_call: TRBD2

cdr3_aa: CASIGRGGTEAFF
cdr3_nt: TGTGCCAGCATAGGGAGGGGAGGGACTGAAGCTTTCTTT
j_call: TRBJ1-1
clone_size: .
v_call: TRBV19
d_call: .

cdr3_aa: CASSELTNTQYF
cdr3_nt: TGTGCCAGCAGTGAATTGACTAATACGCAGTATTTT
j_call: TRBJ2-3
clone_size: .
v_call: TRBV25-1
d_call: .

cdr3_aa: CSVGQGLYEQYF
cdr3_nt: TGCAGTGTGGGGCAGGGGCTCTACGAGCAGTACTTC
j_call: TRBJ2-7
clone_size: many
v_call: TRBV20-1
d_call: .

cdr3_aa: CASSLQGDGYTF
cdr3_nt: TGCGCCAGCAGCTTGCAAGGGGACGGCTACACCTTC
j_call: TRBJ1-2
clone_size: many
v_call: TRBV5-1
d_call: .

cdr3_aa: CSARDGQAISYEQYF
cdr3_nt: TGCAGTGCTAGAGATGGGCAGGCGATCTCCTACGAGCAGTACTTC
j_call: TRBJ2-7
clone_size: many
v_call: TRBV20-1
d_call: .

cdr3_aa: CASSQQGTGNSPLHF
cdr3_nt: TGTGCCAGCAGCCAACAGGGGACGGGTAATTCACCCCTCCACTTT
j_call: TRBJ1-6
clone_size: .
v_call: TRBV14
d_call: .

cdr3_aa: CSVERPGQVFSGTSRGPVDTQYF
cdr3_nt: TGCAGCGTTGAAAGGCCGGGACAGGTATTCAGCGGGACTAGCAGGGGGCCGGTGGATACGCAGTATTTT
j_call: TRBJ2-3
clone_size: .
v_call: TRBV29-1
d_call: .

cdr3_aa: CASRPGLSSYNEQFF
cdr3_nt: TGTGCCAGCAGGCCGGGACTCAGCTCCTACAATGAGCAGTTCTTC
j_call: TRBJ2-1
clone_size: many
v_call: TRBV2
d_call: .

cdr3_aa: CASSPDRVSPGELFF
cdr3_nt: TGTGCCAGCAGCCCGGACAGGGTTAGTCCCGGGGAGCTGTTTTTT
j_call: TRBJ2-2
clone_size: many
v_call: TRBV2
d_call: TRBD1

cdr3_aa: CASSYQGVAAEQYF
cdr3_nt: TGTGCCAGCAGCTACCAGGGTGTCGCGGCCGAGCAGTACTTC
j_call: TRBJ2-7
clone_size: .
v_call: TRBV7-8
d_call: .

cdr3_aa: CSARASRGVETQYF
cdr3_nt: TGCAGTGCTAGAGCGAGCCGAGGGGTCGAGACCCAGTACTTC
j_call: TRBJ2-5
clone_size: many
v_call: TRBV20-1
d_call: .

cdr3_aa: CASRLTEVSGNTIYF
cdr3_nt: TGTGCCAGCAGGCTGACAGAGGTCTCTGGAAACACCATATATTTT
j_call: TRBJ1-3
clone_size: few
v_call: TRBV6-2/TRBV6-3
d_call: .

cdr3_aa: CSGRVAGLKADTQYF
cdr3_nt: TGCAGTGGACGGGTAGCGGGTCTAAAGGCAGATACGCAGTATTTT
j_call: TRBJ2-3
clone_size: few
v_call: TRBV20-1
d_call: TRBD2

cdr3_aa: CASSPESGTGGLNTQYF
cdr3_nt: TGTGCCAGCAGTCCCGAGTCCGGGACAGGGGGCTTGAATACGCAGTATTTT
j_call: TRBJ2-3
clone_size: .
v_call: TRBV6-4
d_call: TRBD1

cdr3_aa: CASSQEHLGAFF
cdr3_nt: TGTGCCAGCAGCCAAGAGCATCTTGGGGCTTTCTTT
j_call: TRBJ1-1
clone_size: many
v_call: TRBV3-1
d_call: .

cdr3_aa: CASNPMVGQPQHF
cdr3_nt: TGTGCCAGCAACCCGATGGTAGGTCAGCCCCAGCATTTT
j_call: TRBJ1-5
clone_size: few
v_call: TRBV6-1
d_call: .

cdr3_aa: CASSLRQASSYNSPLHF
cdr3_nt: TGTGCCAGCAGCTTGAGGCAGGCGAGCTCCTATAATTCACCCCTCCACTTT
j_call: TRBJ1-6
clone_size: .
v_call: TRBV5-6
d_call: .

cdr3_aa: CASSGDRQSNTEAFF
cdr3_nt: TGTGCCAGCAGCGGAGACCGACAGTCGAACACTGAAGCTTTCTTT
j_call: TRBJ1-1
clone_size: .
v_call: TRBV9
d_call: .

cdr3_aa: CASSPFPQGASGYTF
cdr3_nt: TGTGCCAGCAGCCCGTTCCCACAGGGGGCGTCGGGCTACACCTTC
j_call: TRBJ1-2
clone_size: many
v_call: TRBV3-1
d_call: TRBD1

cdr3_aa: CASSSPPHGGSPLHF
cdr3_nt: TGTGCCAGCAGTTCCCCGCCTCATGGGGGTTCACCCCTCCACTTT
j_call: TRBJ1-6
clone_size: few
v_call: TRBV6-5
d_call: .

cdr3_aa: CASSLDILYEQYF
cdr3_nt: TGTGCCAGCAGTTTGGACATCCTCTACGAGCAGTACTTC
j_call: TRBJ2-7
clone_size: many
v_call: TRBV28
d_call: .

cdr3_aa: CSAVATDTQYF
cdr3_nt: TGCAGTGCCGTAGCGACCGATACGCAGTATTTT
j_call: TRBJ2-3
clone_size: .
v_call: TRBV20-1
d_call: .

cdr3_aa: CASSPGGGYEQYF
cdr3_nt: TGTGCCAGCTCACCGGGAGGGGGCTACGAGCAGTACTTC
j_call: TRBJ2-7
clone_size: many
v_call: TRBV18
d_call: .

cdr3_aa: CASSQWNTETQYF
cdr3_nt: TGTGCCAGCAGCCAATGGAACACGGAGACCCAGTACTTC
j_call: TRBJ2-5
clone_size: many
v_call: TRBV3-1
d_call: .